The sequence of this TCR beta chain was determined in a study of graft-versus-host responses after intestinal transplantation. Findings of the study overall: Individuals who had graft-donor T cell macrochimerism had allografts that showed high graft-versus-host to host-versus-graft clonal ratios.

The data were produced by immunoSEQ multiplex PCR, yet TCRdb's version contains in-frame clones alone and is incomplete. The table has approximately 5,000 clones, 72% seen once. This clone is large within its sample. The antigen remains unidentified. The CDR3 loop spans 17 amino acids. The germline V gene encodes CDR1 SGHVS and CDR2 FQNEAQ. Trimming removed 1 base from V and 6 bases from J, with 19 bases in between. The source material was PBMCs, sampled 541 days after intestinal transplant. This sequence was found in a human patient who received an intestinal transplant, so some T cells may come from the graft donor. The V gene is TRBV7-8, the J gene TRBJ1-5; the D is unclear. CDR3 coding DNA: TGTGCCAGCAGCTTAGTCGGGGTCGGGCCATGGGGTCAGCCCCAGCATTTT. Translated, it gives CASSLVGVGPWGQPQHF.